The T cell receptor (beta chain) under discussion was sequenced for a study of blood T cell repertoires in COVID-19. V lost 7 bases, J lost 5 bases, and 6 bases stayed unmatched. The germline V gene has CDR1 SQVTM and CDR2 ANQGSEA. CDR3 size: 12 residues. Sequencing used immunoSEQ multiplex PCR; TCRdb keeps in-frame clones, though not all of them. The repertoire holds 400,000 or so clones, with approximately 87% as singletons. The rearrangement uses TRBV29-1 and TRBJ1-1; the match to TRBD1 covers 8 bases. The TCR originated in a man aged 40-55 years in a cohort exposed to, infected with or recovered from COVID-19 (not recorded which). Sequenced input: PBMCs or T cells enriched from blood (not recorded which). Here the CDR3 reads CSGDRLKTEAFF. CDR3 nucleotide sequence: TGCAGCGGGGACAGGTTAAAGACTGAAGCTTTCTTT.